The 20 T cell receptor beta chains in this list originate from one sample, sequenced in a study of shared clonotypes between healthy human individuals. TCRdb keeps only in-frame clones here, not all; method: immunoSEQ multiplex PCR. The sample includes a few million clones, roughly 92% of them seen just once. Sample: naive CD4+ T cells sorted from blood. Subset in this sample: CD45RA+ positively selected. These receptors originate from a man younger than 35 in good health.

The chain is built from TRBV6-6 and TRBJ1-3; D is unclear. Germline V gives CDR1 MNHNY, CDR2 SVGAGI (reference sequence). CDR3 length: 13 residues. The V and J ends lost 0 bases and 3 bases respectively, with 3 bases between them. The chain's CDR3 is CASSYSDGNTIYF. The DNA for the CDR3 is TGTGCCAGCAGTTACTCGGATGGAAACACCATATATTTT.

The V call is TRBV6-1, the J call TRBJ2-4, with D tentatively TRBD1 (5 bases). The ends were cut back, 6 bases at V and 0 bases at J, with 9 bases in the middle. The CDR3 is 14 amino acids. Germline CDR1 MNHNS, CDR2 SASEGT. The CDR3 sequence: CASSLGLAKNIQYF. The CDR3 DNA reads as TGTGCCAGCAGCCTGGGGCTAGCCAAAAACATTCAGTACTTC.

This clone was seen a few times. The chain recombines TRBV19 with TRBJ2-2, with 7 positions matching TRBD1. Germline V CDR1 and CDR2: LNHDA, SQIVND (reference sequence). Trimming at V came to 5 bases and at J to 7 bases, leaving 4 bases not matched to a gene. The CDR3 spans 13 residues. The CDR3 nucleotides read TGTGCCAGTAGTGAACAGGGGATCGGGGAGCTGTTTTTT. Its translation is CASSEQGIGELFF.

V usage is TRBV27 and J usage is TRBJ2-3; tentatively, D is TRBD1 (5 bases). The germline CDR1 and CDR2 sequences are MNHEY and SMNVEV (reference sequence). The CDR3 spans 18 residues. Trimming shortened V by 3 bases and J by 0 bases, and 19 bases separated the two germline ends. The CDR3 reads CASSLRPPQGLSTDTQYF. The CDR3 bases are TGTGCCAGCAGTTTGCGGCCCCCGCAGGGCCTTAGCACAGATACGCAGTATTTT.

With regard to this clone: This sample also contains other DNA sequences that code for the same CDR3. The CDR3 here is CASSLGQGVEKLFF. CDR3 in DNA: TGCGCCAGCAGCTTGGGACAGGGAGTCGAAAAACTGTTTTTT. J is TRBJ1-4 and V is TRBV5-1, with 7 bases aligning to TRBD1. V lost 0 bases to trimming and J lost 8 bases; unmatched junction nucleotides: 4. The CDR3 covers 14 residues. Germline V gene lookup returns CDR1 SGHRS and CDR2 YFSETQ.

The genes are TRBV13 and TRBJ1-4; D is unclear. The CDR3 is 13 amino acids. V lost 7 bases and J 5 bases, leaving 11 bases between the germline ends. Germline values: CDR1 PRHDT, CDR2 FYEKMQ (reference sequence). DNA for the CDR3: TGTGCCAGCAAGAGGGCAGCAAATGAAAAACTGTTTTTT. It yields the protein CASKRAANEKLFF.

This chain joins TRBV5-6 and TRBJ2-1; 16 positions match TRBD2. The V gene's germline CDR1 is SGHDT and CDR2 YYEEEE. The CDR3 is 17 residues long. V lost 4 bases to trimming and J lost 7 bases; unmatched junction nucleotides: 8. The DNA of the CDR3 is TGTGCCAGCAGCCCGGGACTAGCGGGAGGGGGTAGAAATGAGCAGTTCTTC. This codes for CASSPGLAGGGRNEQFF.

This chain links TRBV2 with TRBJ1-3; D is unclear. The V gene lost 2 bases and the J gene lost 3 bases, with 8 bases spanning the gap. Germline loops: CDR1 SNHLY, CDR2 FYNNEI. This CDR3 comprises 14 residues. CDR3 sequence: CASSETRNGNTIYF. In DNA, the CDR3 is TGTGCCAGCAGTGAAACCCGGAATGGAAACACCATATATTTT.

Turning to this clone: This specimen includes other DNA sequences encoding the same CDR3. The CDR3 nucleotides read TGTGCCAGCAAGGAGACGGGATCCAACACCGGGGAGCTGTTTTTT. It encodes CASKETGSNTGELFF. The genes are TRBV2 and TRBJ2-2; D perhaps matches TRBD2 (5 bases). V dropped 7 bases and J dropped 2 bases, with 14 bases sitting between them. The V gene's germline CDR1 is SNHLY and CDR2 FYNNEI. The CDR3 is made up of 15 amino acids. The entire variable domain, with the rest obtained from reference TRBV2 and TRBJ2-2, is as follows: EPEVTQTPSHQVTQMGQEVILRCVPISNHLYFYWYRQILGQKVEFLVSFYNNEISEKSEIFDDQFSVERPDGSNFTLKIRSTKLEDSAMYFCASKETGSNTGELFFGEGSRLTVL.

This clone has more than one count but fewer than ten. The V call is TRBV30, the J call TRBJ2-2; 8 positions match TRBD1. The J segment lost 10 bases and the V segment lost 8 bases, leaving 9 bases of the junction unmatched. The germline CDR1 and CDR2 sequences are GTSNPN and SVGIG (reference sequence). CDR3 length: 12 amino acids. The CDR3 reads CARDRGGKELFF. The CDR3 DNA follows: TGTGCCCGCGACAGGGGCGGTAAGGAGCTGTTTTTT.

This clone was counted only a few times. The J gene is TRBJ1-6, the V gene TRBV14, with a weak D call TRBD1 (5 bases). Trimming removed 1 base from V and 10 bases from J, with 11 bases in between. CDR1 and CDR2 (germline): SGHDN, FVKESK. There are 14 residues in the CDR3. The CDR3 loop is CASSQGGRDSPLHF. The CDR3 region has the DNA TGTGCCAGCAGCCAAGGGGGGAGGGACTCACCCCTCCACTTT.

This clone appeared once. The chain recombines TRBV7-2 with TRBJ2-3; 14 bases match TRBD2. CDR1 and CDR2 (germline): SGHTA, FQGNSA. The ends lost 4 bases at V and 3 bases at J; junction bases unmatched: 6. This CDR3 contains 17 residues. The CDR3 loop is CASSSGLAGAKTDTQYF. CDR3 in DNA: TGTGCCAGCAGCTCGGGACTAGCGGGGGCCAAGACAGATACGCAGTATTTT. The complete variable domain, with remaining parts taken from reference TRBV7-2 and TRBJ2-3, reads GAGVSQSPSNKVTEKGKDVELRCDPISGHTALYWYRQSLGQGLEFLIYFQGNSAPDKSGLPSDRFSAERTGGSVSTLTIQRTQQEDSAVYLCASSSGLAGAKTDTQYFGPGTRLTVL.

This rearrangement joins TRBV7-9 to TRBJ1-5; TRBD1 matches at 9 bases. The CDR3 loop spans 14 amino acids. J was trimmed by 7 bases and V by 3 bases; bases with no gene match: 4. CDR1 is SEHNR, CDR2 FQNEAQ, per germline (reference sequence). CDR3 nucleotide sequence: TGTGCCAGCAGCTTCAGCGGACAGGGGCAGCCCCAGCATTTT. Translation gives CASSFSGQGQPQHF.

The rearrangement uses TRBV7-2 and TRBJ2-4, with D possibly being TRBD1 or TRBD2 (5 bases each). Germline V gives CDR1 SGHTA, CDR2 FQGNSA. The CDR3 contains 14 residues. V lost 6 bases and J 6 bases, leaving 15 bases between the germline ends. CDR3 protein: CASRPRGALNIQYF. CDR3 DNA sequence: TGTGCCAGCAGACCTAGAGGGGCTCTAAACATTCAGTACTTC.

The chain recombines TRBV11-2 with TRBJ1-4; no definite D call. Per germline, CDR1 SGHAT and CDR2 FQNNGV. Trimming left V 0 bases short and J 2 bases short, with 10 bases between. This CDR3 is 16 amino acids long. DNA of the CDR3: TGTGCCAGCAGCTTAGAAGGACGGGGTACTAATGAAAAACTGTTTTTT. Protein sequence: CASSLEGRGTNEKLFF. Looking up the rest from reference TRBV11-2 and TRBJ1-4 gives the full variable domain: EAGVAQSPRYKIIEKRQSVAFWCNPISGHATLYWYQQILGQGPKLLIQFQNNGVVDDSQLPKDRFSAERLKGVDSTLKIQPAKLEDSAVYLCASSLEGRGTNEKLFFGSGTQLSVL.

The rearrangement uses TRBV7-2 and TRBJ1-5; D unclear. CDR3 length: 15 residues. The germline V gene has CDR1 SGHTA and CDR2 FQGNSA. The V and J ends lost 3 bases and 0 bases respectively, with 9 bases between them. CDR3 amino acids: CASSFEGRSNQPQHF. The CDR3 bases are TGTGCCAGCAGCTTCGAGGGTCGTAGCAATCAGCCCCAGCATTTT.

This clone was recorded only once. The chain is built from TRBV7-9 and TRBJ2-5; D may be TRBD2 (5 bases). This CDR3 is 15 amino acids long. V was pared by 5 bases and J by 4 bases, with 17 bases between. Germline CDR1 reads SEHNR; CDR2 reads FQNEAQ (reference sequence). The chain's CDR3 is CASSTNRRPGETQYF. The CDR3 DNA follows: TGTGCCAGCAGCACCAATCGGAGGCCGGGAGAGACCCAGTACTTC.

The V gene is TRBV7-2, the J gene TRBJ1-1; TRBD1 aligns across 7 bases. Per germline, CDR1 SGHTA and CDR2 FQGNSA. This CDR3 contains 13 residues. The ends lost 5 bases at V and 5 bases at J; junction bases unmatched: 5. The CDR3 sequence is CASSRGRGTEAFF. The CDR3 nucleotides are TGTGCCAGCAGCAGGGGGCGAGGGACTGAAGCTTTCTTT.

V is TRBV6-5 and J is TRBJ1-2; 7 positions agree with TRBD1. This CDR3 is built from 13 residues. CDR1 is MNHEY and CDR2 is SVGAGI in the germline V gene. With 3 bases clipped from V and 8 bases from J, the junction kept 6 bases outside the gene matches. The CDR3 here is CASSYTGARGYTF. The CDR3 region has the DNA TGTGCCAGCAGTTATACAGGGGCCCGGGGCTACACCTTC.

The CDR3 sequence: CAWSGGLGSGNTIYF. CDR3 DNA sequence: TGTGCCTGGAGTGGAGGGTTGGGCTCTGGAAACACCATATATTTT. The chain links TRBV30 to TRBJ1-3; D is unclear. V shed 1 base and J shed 0 bases, with 10 bases lying between them. This CDR3 has 15 amino acids. From germline, CDR1 is GTSNPN and CDR2 SVGIG (reference sequence).